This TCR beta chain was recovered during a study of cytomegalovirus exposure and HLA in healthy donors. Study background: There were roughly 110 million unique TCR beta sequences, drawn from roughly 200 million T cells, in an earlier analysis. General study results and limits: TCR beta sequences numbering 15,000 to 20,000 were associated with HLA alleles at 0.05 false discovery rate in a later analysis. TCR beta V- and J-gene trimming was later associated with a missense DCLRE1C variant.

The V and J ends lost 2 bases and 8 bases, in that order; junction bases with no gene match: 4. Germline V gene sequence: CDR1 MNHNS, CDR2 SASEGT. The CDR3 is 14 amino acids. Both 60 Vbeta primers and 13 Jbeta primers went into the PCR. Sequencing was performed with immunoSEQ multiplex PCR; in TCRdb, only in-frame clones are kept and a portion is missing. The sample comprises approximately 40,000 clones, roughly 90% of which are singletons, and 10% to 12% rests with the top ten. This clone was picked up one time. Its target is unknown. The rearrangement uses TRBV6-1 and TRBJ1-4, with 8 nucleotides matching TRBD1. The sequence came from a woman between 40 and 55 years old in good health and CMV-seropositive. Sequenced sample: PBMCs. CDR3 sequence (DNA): TGTGCCAGCAGTGAACAGGGGGCTAGGGAAAAACTGTTTTTT. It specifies CASSEQGAREKLFF.